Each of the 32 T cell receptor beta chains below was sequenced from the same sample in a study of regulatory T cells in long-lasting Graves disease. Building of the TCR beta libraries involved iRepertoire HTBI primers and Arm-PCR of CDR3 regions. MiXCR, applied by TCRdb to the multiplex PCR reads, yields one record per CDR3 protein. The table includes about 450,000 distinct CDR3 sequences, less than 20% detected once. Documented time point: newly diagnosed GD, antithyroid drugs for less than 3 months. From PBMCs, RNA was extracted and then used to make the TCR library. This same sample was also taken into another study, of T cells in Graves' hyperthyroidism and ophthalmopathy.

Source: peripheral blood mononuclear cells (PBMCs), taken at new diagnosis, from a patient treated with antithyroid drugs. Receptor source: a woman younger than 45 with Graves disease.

Written as DNA, the CDR3 is TGTGCCAGCAGCTTAGGGCCGGGAGCCGGGAATGAGCAGTTCTTC. Translation gives CASSLGPGAGNEQFF. This sequence joins TRBV13 and TRBJ2-1, with D perhaps TRBD2 (6 bases). Trimming removed 0 bases at V and 7 bases at J, with 13 bases between. The CDR3 is 15 residues long. Germline V CDR1 and CDR2: PRHDT, FYEKMQ (reference sequence).

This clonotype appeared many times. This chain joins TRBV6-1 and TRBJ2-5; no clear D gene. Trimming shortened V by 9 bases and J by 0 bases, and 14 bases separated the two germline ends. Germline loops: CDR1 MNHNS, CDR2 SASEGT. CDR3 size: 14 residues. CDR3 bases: TGTGCCAGTAGCCTTCAGCTGCACCAAGAGACCCAGTACTTC. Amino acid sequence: CASSLQLHQETQYF.

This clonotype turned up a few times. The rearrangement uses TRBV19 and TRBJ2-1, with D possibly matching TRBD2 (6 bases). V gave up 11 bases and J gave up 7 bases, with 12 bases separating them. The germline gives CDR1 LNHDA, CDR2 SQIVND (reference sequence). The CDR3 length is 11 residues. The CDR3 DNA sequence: TGTGCCGTCTGGGCGGGGAATGAGCAGTTCTTC. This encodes CAVWAGNEQFF.

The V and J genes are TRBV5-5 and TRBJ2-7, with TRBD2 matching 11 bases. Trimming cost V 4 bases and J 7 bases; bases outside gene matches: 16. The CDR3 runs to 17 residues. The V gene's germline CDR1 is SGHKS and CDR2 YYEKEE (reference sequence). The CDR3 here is CASSLGTSGMSEWEQYF. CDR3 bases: TGTGCCAGCAGCCTCGGGACTAGCGGAATGAGTGAGTGGGAGCAGTACTTC.

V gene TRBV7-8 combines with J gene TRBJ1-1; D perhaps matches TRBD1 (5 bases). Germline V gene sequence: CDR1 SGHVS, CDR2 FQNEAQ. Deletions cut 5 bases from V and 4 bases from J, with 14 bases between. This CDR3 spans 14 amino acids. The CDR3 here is CASSLSLRGTEAFF. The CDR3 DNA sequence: TGTGCCAGCAGCCTAAGTTTGAGGGGCACTGAAGCTTTCTTT.

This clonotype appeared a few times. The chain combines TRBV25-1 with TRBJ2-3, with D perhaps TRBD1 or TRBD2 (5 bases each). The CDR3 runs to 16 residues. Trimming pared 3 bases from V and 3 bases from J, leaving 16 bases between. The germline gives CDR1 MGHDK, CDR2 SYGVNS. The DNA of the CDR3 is TGTGCCAGCAGTGATGGGGCGGGTCTAGAAACAGATACGCAGTATTTT. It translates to CASSDGAGLETDTQYF.

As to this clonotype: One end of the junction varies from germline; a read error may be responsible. In DNA form, the CDR3 reads TGCAGCGTTGTCCCATCTCGCGGTGACAGAAGTGAATTC. This translates into CSVVPSRGDRSEF. The chain combines TRBV29-1 with TRBJ2-7; possible D gene TRBD1, 5 bases. In germline, CDR1 is SQVTM, CDR2 ANQGSEA. The CDR3 runs to 13 residues.

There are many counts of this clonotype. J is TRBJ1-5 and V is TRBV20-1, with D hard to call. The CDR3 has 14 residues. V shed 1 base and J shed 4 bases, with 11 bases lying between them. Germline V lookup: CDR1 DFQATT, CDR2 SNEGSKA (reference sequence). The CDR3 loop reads CSARVGRINQPQHF. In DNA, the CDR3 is TGCAGTGCTAGAGTAGGACGGATTAATCAGCCCCAGCATTTT.

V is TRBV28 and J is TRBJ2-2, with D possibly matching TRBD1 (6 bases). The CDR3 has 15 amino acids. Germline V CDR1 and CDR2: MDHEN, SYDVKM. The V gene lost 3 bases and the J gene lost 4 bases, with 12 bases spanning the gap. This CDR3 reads CASSFMGAGTGELFF. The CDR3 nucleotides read TGTGCCAGCAGTTTTATGGGGGCCGGCACCGGGGAGCTGTTTTTT.

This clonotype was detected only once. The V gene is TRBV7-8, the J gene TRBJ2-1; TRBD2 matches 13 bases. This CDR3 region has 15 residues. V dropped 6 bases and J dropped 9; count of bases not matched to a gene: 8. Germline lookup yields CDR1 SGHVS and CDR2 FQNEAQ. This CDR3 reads CASRPGTSGMAEQFF. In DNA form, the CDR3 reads TGTGCCAGCAGACCGGGGACTAGCGGGATGGCTGAGCAGTTCTTC. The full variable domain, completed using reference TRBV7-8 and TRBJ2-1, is GAGVSQSPRYKVAKRGQDVALRCDPISGHVSLFWYQQALGQGPEFLTYFQNEAQLDKSGLPSDRFFAERPEGSVSTLKIQRTQQEDSAVYLCASRPGTSGMAEQFFGPGTRLTVL.

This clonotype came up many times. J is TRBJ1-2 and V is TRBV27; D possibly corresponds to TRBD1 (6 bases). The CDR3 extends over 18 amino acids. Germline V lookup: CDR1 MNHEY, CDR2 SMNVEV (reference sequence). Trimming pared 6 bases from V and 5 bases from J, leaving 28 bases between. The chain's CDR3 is CASSHLPLGGRGLYGYTF. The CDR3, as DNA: TGTGCCAGCAGCCACCTACCCTTGGGGGGGCGGGGATTGTATGGCTACACCTTC.

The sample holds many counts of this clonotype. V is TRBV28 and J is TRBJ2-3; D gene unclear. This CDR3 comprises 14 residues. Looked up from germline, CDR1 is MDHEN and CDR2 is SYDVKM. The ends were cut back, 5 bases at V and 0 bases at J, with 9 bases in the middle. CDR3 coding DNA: TGTGCCAGCAGTATCCTGGGAAGCACAGATACGCAGTATTTT. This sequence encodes CASSILGSTDTQYF.

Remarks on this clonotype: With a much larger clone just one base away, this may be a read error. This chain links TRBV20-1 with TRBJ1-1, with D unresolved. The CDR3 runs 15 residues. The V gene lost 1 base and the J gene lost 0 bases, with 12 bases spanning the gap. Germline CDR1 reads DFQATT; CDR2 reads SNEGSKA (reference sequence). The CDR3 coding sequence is TGCAGTGCTAGAGCTGAGGAAGGAATGAACACTGAAGCTTTCTTT. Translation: CSARAEEGMNTEAFF.

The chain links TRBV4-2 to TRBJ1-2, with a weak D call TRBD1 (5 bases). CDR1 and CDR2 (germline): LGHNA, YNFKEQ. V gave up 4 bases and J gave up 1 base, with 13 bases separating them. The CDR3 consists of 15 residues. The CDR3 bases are TGTGCCAGCAGCCCCTCGAGGGGAGGTAACTATGGCTACACCTTC. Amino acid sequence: CASSPSRGGNYGYTF.

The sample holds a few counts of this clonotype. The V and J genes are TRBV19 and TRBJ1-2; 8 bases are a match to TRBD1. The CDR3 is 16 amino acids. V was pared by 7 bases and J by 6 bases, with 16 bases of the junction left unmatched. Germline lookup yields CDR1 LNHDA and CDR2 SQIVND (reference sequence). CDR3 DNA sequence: TGTGCCAGTACCAATACAGGGGGACAGAGGTTGAATGGCTACACCTTC. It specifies CASTNTGGQRLNGYTF.

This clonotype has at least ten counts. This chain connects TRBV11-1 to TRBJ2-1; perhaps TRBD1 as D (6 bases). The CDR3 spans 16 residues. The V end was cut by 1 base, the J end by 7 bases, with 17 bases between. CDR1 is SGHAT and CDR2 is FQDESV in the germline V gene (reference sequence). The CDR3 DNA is TGTGCCAGCAGCTTAGTGCAGGGGCGCTATTCTAATGAGCAGTTCTTC. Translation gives CASSLVQGRYSNEQFF.

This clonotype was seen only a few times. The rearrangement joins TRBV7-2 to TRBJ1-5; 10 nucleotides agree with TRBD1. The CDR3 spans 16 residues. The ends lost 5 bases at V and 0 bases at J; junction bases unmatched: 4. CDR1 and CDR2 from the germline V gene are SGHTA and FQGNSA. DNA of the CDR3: TGTGCCAGCAGCCGGGACAGGGGCCGTAGCAATCAGCCCCAGCATTTT. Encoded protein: CASSRDRGRSNQPQHF. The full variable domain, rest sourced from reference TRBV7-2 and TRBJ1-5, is GAGVSQSPSNKVTEKGKDVELRCDPISGHTALYWYRQSLGQGLEFLIYFQGNSAPDKSGLPSDRFSAERTGGSVSTLTIQRTQQEDSAVYLCASSRDRGRSNQPQHFGDGTRLSIL.

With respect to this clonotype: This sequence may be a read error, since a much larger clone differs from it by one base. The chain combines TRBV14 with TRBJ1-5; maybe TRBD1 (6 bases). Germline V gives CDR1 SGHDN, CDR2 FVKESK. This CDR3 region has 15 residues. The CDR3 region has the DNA TGTGCCAGCAACCAAGAACAGGGTTTCAATCAGCCCCAGCATTTT. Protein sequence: CASNQEQGFNQPQHF. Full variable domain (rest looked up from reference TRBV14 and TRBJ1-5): EAGVTQFPSHSVIEKGQTVTLRCDPISGHDNLYWYRRVMGKEIKFLLHFVKESKQDESGMPNNRFLAERTGGTYSTLKVQPAELEDSGVYFCASNQEQGFNQPQHFGDGTRLSIL.

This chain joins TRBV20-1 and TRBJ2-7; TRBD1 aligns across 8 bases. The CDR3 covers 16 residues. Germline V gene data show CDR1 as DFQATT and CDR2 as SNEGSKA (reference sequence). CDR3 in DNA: TGCGGTACCCTTCCCGCCCGGCAGGGGGCCTTTGGGGAGCAGTACTTC. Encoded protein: CGTLPARQGAFGEQYF.

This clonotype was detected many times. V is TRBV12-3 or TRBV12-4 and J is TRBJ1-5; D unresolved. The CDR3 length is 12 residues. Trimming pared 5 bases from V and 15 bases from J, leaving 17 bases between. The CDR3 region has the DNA TGTGCCAGCAGTCTACATACTTTGGATCCGCATTTT. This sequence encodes CASSLHTLDPHF.

The CDR3 DNA reads as TGCAGTGCTAGGCGGGGCGACTCGACCGGGGAGCTGTTTTTT. This sequence encodes CSARRGDSTGELFF. The chain employs TRBV20-1 and TRBJ2-2; D is possibly TRBD2 (6 bases). The CDR3 loop spans 14 amino acids. With 3 bases removed from V and 5 bases from J, the gap between germline ends came to 13 bases. CDR1 is DFQATT and CDR2 is SNEGSKA in the germline V gene (reference sequence).

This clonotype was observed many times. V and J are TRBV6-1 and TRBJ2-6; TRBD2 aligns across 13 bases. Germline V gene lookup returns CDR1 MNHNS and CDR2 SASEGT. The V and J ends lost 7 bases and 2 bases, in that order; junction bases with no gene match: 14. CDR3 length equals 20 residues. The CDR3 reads CASTLRTSGSPRAGANVLTF. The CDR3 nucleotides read TGTGCCAGCACTCTAAGGACTAGCGGGAGTCCCAGGGCTGGGGCCAACGTCCTGACTTTC.

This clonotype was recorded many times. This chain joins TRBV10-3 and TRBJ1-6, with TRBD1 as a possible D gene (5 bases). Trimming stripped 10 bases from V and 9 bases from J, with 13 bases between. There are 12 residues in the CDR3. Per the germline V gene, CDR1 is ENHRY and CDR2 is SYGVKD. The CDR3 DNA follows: TGTGCCACCGGGACGGGACCTTCACCCCTCCACTTT. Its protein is CATGTGPSPLHF.

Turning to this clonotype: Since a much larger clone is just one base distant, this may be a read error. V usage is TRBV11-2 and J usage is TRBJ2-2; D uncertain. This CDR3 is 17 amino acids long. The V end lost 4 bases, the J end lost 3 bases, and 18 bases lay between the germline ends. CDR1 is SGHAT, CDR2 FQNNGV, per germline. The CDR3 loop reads CASSSRPPTLHTGELFF. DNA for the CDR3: TGTGCCAGCAGCTCCCGGCCCCCCACGCTCCACACCGGGGAGCTGTTTTTT.

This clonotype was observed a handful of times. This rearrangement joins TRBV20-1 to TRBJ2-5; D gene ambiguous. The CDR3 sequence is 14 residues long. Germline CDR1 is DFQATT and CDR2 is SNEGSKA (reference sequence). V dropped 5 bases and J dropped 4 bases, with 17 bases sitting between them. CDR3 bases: TGCAGTGCTCCTTTTCGTAGAAGAAGAGAGACCCAGTACTTC. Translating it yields CSAPFRRRRETQYF.

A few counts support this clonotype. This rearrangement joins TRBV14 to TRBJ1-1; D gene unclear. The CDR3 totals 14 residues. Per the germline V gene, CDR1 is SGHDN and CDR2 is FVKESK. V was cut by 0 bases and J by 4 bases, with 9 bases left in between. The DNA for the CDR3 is TGTGCCAGCAGCCAAGAATGGGGAGGCACTGAAGCTTTCTTT. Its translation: CASSQEWGGTEAFF.

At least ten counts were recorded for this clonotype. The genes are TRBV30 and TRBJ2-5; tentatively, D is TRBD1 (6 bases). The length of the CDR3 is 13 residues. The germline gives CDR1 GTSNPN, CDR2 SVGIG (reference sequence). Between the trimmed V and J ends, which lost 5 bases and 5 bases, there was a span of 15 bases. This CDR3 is CAWATSTGETQYF. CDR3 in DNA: TGTGCCTGGGCCACATCAACAGGGGAGACCCAGTACTTC.

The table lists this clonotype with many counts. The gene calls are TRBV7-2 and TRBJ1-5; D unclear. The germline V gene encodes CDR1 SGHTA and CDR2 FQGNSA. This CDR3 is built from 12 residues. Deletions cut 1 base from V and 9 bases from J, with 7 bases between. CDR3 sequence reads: CASSLGSLPQHF. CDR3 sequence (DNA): TGTGCCAGCAGCTTAGGTTCGTTGCCCCAGCATTTT.

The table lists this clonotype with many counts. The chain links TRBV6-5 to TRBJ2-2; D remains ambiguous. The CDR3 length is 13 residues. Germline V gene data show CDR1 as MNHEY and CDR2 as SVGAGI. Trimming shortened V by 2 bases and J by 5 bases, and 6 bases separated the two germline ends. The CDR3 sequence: CASSYQSTGELFF. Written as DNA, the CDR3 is TGTGCCAGCAGTTACCAAAGTACCGGGGAGCTGTTTTTT.

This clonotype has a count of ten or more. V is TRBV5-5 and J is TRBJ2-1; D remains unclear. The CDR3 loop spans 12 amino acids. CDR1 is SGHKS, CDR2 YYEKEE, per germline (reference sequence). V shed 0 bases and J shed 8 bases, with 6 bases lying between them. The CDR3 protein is CASSLAFDEQFF. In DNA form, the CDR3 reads TGTGCCAGCAGCTTGGCATTCGATGAGCAGTTCTTC.

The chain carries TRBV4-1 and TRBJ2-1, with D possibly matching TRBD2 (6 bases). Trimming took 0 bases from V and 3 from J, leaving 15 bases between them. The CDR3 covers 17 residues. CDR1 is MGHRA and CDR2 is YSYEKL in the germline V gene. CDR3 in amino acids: CASSQDPVAEVYNEQFF. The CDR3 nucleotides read TGCGCCAGCAGCCAAGATCCCGTAGCGGAGGTCTACAATGAGCAGTTCTTC.

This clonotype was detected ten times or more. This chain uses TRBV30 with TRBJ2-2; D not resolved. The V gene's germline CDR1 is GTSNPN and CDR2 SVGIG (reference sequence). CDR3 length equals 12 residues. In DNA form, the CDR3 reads TGTATCCTCGTACCCATCACCGGGGAGCTGTTTTTT. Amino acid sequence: CILVPITGELFF.